This TCR beta chain originates from a study of cytomegalovirus exposure and HLA in healthy donors. Germline V gene sequence: CDR1 SGDLS, CDR2 YYNGEE. This CDR3 contains 11 residues. Trimming removed 3 bases at V and 5 bases at J, with 5 bases between. It was with 60 Vbeta and 13 Jbeta primers that the PCR ran. TCRdb's copy holds only in-frame clones and misses some; the assay was immunoSEQ multiplex PCR. The sample comprises 60,000 to 100,000 clones, around 81% of which are singletons, and 5.5% rests with the top ten. The clonotype was recovered from a male donor in good health and CMV-seropositive. The sequenced sample was PBMCs. The rearrangement links TRBV9 to TRBJ1-2; unclear D gene. CDR3 loop: CASSALYGYTF. In DNA, the CDR3 is TGTGCCAGCAGCGCCTTGTATGGCTACACCTTC.